Listed below are T cell receptor beta chains from one sample, sequenced in a study of tumor-infiltrating lymphocytes in primary liver carcinoma. TCRdb processed the multiplex PCR reads anew with MiXCR; each CDR3 protein has one entry. The sample gives about 320,000 distinct CDR3 sequences, over 55% of which show up once; roughly 8.9% is in the top ten. Source material: peripheral blood. Every receptor here comes from a man in his forties or fifties with primary liver carcinoma and hepatitis B virus infection. The CDR3 runs from the conserved cysteine through the conserved F or W. The D gene is left open where the match is weak. Clone size appears in some rows only: once, few, many, or a class for an expanded clone.

v_call	j_call	d_call	clone_size	cdr3_nt	cdr3_aa
TRBV5-1	TRBJ1-1	NA	few	TGCGCCAGCAGCTCGGGACTCCCGATTGCGACTGAAGCTTTCTTT	CASSSGLPIATEAFF
TRBV6-2/TRBV6-3	TRBJ2-1	TRBD2	many	TGTGCCAGCACGAGGGCGGGAGGCTCCTACAATGAGCAGTTCTTC	CASTRAGGSYNEQFF
TRBV6-6	TRBJ1-5	NA	NA	TGTGCCAGCAGTAGAGACCGGACTTTAGGGCCCCAGCATTTT	CASSRDRTLGPQHF
TRBV6-2/TRBV6-3	TRBJ1-2	TRBD1	NA	TGTGCCTCCACCGGGACAGGGCCCCCATATGGCTACACCTTC	CASTGTGPPYGYTF
TRBV6-6	TRBJ1-3	TRBD1	many	TGTGCCAGCAGGCGACAGGGAAGCTCTGGAAACACCATATATTTT	CASRRQGSSGNTIYF
TRBV7-9	TRBJ1-1	NA	NA	TGTGCCAGCAGCATGGGAACTGAAGCTTTCTTT	CASSMGTEAFF
TRBV18	TRBJ2-7	NA	once	TGTGCCAGCCCACCAGAGTCCTACGAGCAGTACTTC	CASPPESYEQYF
TRBV6-2/TRBV6-3	TRBJ1-2	NA	NA	TGTGCCAGCAGTCCTCCATGGGGAGCGATCTATGGCTACACCTTC	CASSPPWGAIYGYTF
TRBV4-1	TRBJ2-1	NA	many	TGCGCCAGCAGCACCCTCAATGAGCAGTTCTTC	CASSTLNEQFF
TRBV6-6	TRBJ2-6	NA	NA	TGTGCCAGGCGACAGGACCTCTCTGGGGCCAACGTCCTGACTTTC	CARRQDLSGANVLTF
TRBV7-8	TRBJ2-2	TRBD2	few	TGTGCCAGCAGCCTAGCGGGGGTGGCCGGGGAGCTGTTTTTT	CASSLAGVAGELFF
TRBV5-5	TRBJ2-1	NA	NA	TGTGCCAGCAGCTTGGGGGCGACTGAGCGGTTCTTC	CASSLGATERFF
TRBV12-3/TRBV12-4	TRBJ1-1	NA	many	TGTGCCAGCAGTTCGGGCAGGGGAGCTTTCTTT	CASSSGRGAFF
TRBV6-6	TRBJ1-6	TRBD1	many	TGTGCCAGCAGGACCGGGACAGGCGCCCGGGGAAATTCACCCCTCCACTTT	CASRTGTGARGNSPLHF
TRBV11-2	TRBJ2-7	NA	many	TGTGCCAGCAGCCCCGGGGCAGTGCCGTACTTC	CASSPGAVPYF
TRBV29-1	TRBJ2-1	TRBD2	NA	TGCCGCGTTGTGCCTAGCGGGAACCACCAGAATGAGCAGTTCTTC	CRVVPSGNHQNEQFF
TRBV10-3	TRBJ2-1	TRBD2	many	TGTGCCATCAGGGGCGGGAGTGAGGCAAATGAGCAGTTCTTC	CAIRGGSEANEQFF
TRBV5-1	TRBJ2-7	NA	NA	TGCGCCAGCAGCTTGGCCTCGGAATACGAGCAGTACTTC	CASSLASEYEQYF
TRBV30	TRBJ2-7	TRBD2	NA	TGTGCCTGCCCAAACCGGGACTACTCCTACGAGCGGTACTTC	CACPNRDYSYERYF
TRBV5-4	TRBJ2-4	NA	many	TGTGCCAGCAGCTTGGTTGACATTCAGTACTTC	CASSLVDIQYF
TRBV6-1	TRBJ1-2	NA	few	TGTGCCAGCAGTGACAGGGAGGGGAGAGGCTACACCTTC	CASSDREGRGYTF
TRBV6-5	TRBJ2-7	NA	NA	TGTGCCAGCAGTTTGGGGACTGCCCAGGACTACGAGCAGTACTTC	CASSLGTAQDYEQYF
TRBV30	TRBJ2-2	NA	NA	TGTGCCTGGAACCCCCACCGGCGGGTGGACGGCACCGGGGAGCTGTTTTTT	CAWNPHRRVDGTGELFF
TRBV11-2	TRBJ1-5	NA	NA	TGTGCCAGCAGCTTTCTTAGCAGGAGATTCGGAGATACGCAGCATTTT	CASSFLSRRFGDTQHF
TRBV5-4	TRBJ2-3	NA	few	TGTGCCAGCAGCTTGGATTTTGGGAATACGCAGTATTTT	CASSLDFGNTQYF
TRBV6-6	TRBJ2-3	NA	NA	TGTACCAGCAGCGGAGGGGGCTCCGATACACAGTATTTT	CTSSGGGSDTQYF
TRBV7-2	TRBJ1-2	NA	NA	TGTGCCAGCAGCCTACTAGGTTCAGGGCGGAACTATGGCTACACCTTC	CASSLLGSGRNYGYTF
TRBV5-4	TRBJ2-4	TRBD1	few	TGTGCCAGCAGCTTGGGCTTACAGGGGGCAACCAAAAACATTCAGTACTTC	CASSLGLQGATKNIQYF
TRBV6-1	TRBJ2-7	NA	NA	TGTGCCAGCAGTGCTGTGGGGAGCCTTCACTACGAGCAGTACTTC	CASSAVGSLHYEQYF
TRBV5-6	TRBJ2-3	TRBD2	NA	TGTGCCCGCAGCTTTCCCTCTAGCGGGAGTGGAAATACGCAGTATTTT	CARSFPSSGSGNTQYF
TRBV28	TRBJ2-1	NA	NA	TGTGCCAGCAGGGGATACGGAGTCAATGAGCAGTTCTTC	CASRGYGVNEQFF
TRBV6-2/TRBV6-3	TRBJ2-7	TRBD2	few	TGTGCCAGCAGTTACCGACTAGCGGGCTCCTACGAGCAGTACTTC	CASSYRLAGSYEQYF
TRBV12-3/TRBV12-4	TRBJ2-3	NA	few	TGTGCCAGCAGAACAGGGTACGGCACAGATACGCAGTATTTT	CASRTGYGTDTQYF
TRBV6-5	TRBJ2-7	TRBD2	NA	TGTACTAGCACGCCGGGACTAGCTTACGAGCAGTACTTC	CTSTPGLAYEQYF
TRBV6-2/TRBV6-3	TRBJ2-7	TRBD2	many	TGTGCCAGCAGTGAACGGGAGGGCCTCAGGAACGAGCAGTACTTC	CASSEREGLRNEQYF
TRBV7-9	TRBJ2-2	NA	many	TGTGCCAGCAGCTTGACTCCTAACACCGGGGAGCTGTTTTTT	CASSLTPNTGELFF
TRBV5-1	TRBJ2-1	TRBD1	NA	TGCGCCAGCAGCTTTCCCCAGGGGGTGGGCGATGAGCAGTTCTTC	CASSFPQGVGDEQFF
TRBV11-2	TRBJ2-3	TRBD2	NA	TGTGCCAGCACCGACCAGGTTTCTTGCGGGAGCTCAGATATGCTGTATTTT	CASTDQVSCGSSDMLYF
TRBV6-2/TRBV6-3	TRBJ2-3	TRBD1	many	TGTGCCAGCGGGAAGGACAGGGCGAGGACAGATACGCAGTATTTT	CASGKDRARTDTQYF
TRBV28	TRBJ2-7	NA	NA	TGTGCCAGCAGTCCCGGGCAGGGTAGGGGTTCCTACGAGCAGTACTTC	CASSPGQGRGSYEQYF